The clone carrying this T cell receptor beta chain was found once. As processed by the authors: Reference gene primer amplification gave nucleated cell count estimates. Sequencing used immunoSEQ multiplex PCR; TCRdb keeps in-frame clones, though not all of them. The DNA gave D and trimming, while V, J and clone size come from that table. The repertoire holds 250,000 or so clones, with over 80% as singletons. The source of the sample is a study of blood T cell repertoires in COVID-19. The germline V and J ends were trimmed by 3 bases and 0 bases, with 10 bases remaining between them. CDR3 length: 15 residues. Germline V gene data show CDR1 as SNHLY and CDR2 as FYNNEI.

Material: peripheral blood. The receptor's source is a woman aged 55-69 years with active or convalescent COVID-19. V and J are TRBV2 and TRBJ2-3; D is unresolved. For the CDR3, the DNA is TGTGCCAGCAGTGATCTAGACCGAAGCACAGATACGCAGTATTTT. It translates to CASSDLDRSTDTQYF.